These T cell receptor beta chains were read from a single sample in a study of T-cell memory formation after mild COVID-19. TCRdb itself ran the 5' RACE reads through MiXCR, one entry per CDR3 protein. The sample records some 200,000 distinct CDR3 sequences, about 21% being singletons. The sample taken for sequencing was PBMCs or a T cell subset sorted from them (not recorded which). Receptors originate from an adult woman who had mild COVID-19 (a few samples of this study predate the infection). Cell type and time point are not known. CDR3s include the opening cysteine and the closing phenylalanine or tryptophan. The order of the fields is J gene, V gene, clone size, D gene, CDR3 DNA, CDR3 protein. D genes are given only for firm matches. Some rows mark clone size as missing; the rest say once, few, many or name a class of expanded clone.

J: TRBJ2-1
V: TRBV7-9
size: few
D: NA
DNA: TGTGCCAGCAGCTTCGGAAGCAGTTACAATGAGCAGTTCTTC
CDR3: CASSFGSSYNEQFF

J: TRBJ2-7
V: TRBV28
size: few
D: TRBD2
DNA: TGTGCCAGCAGTACCCCAGGGAGGGGCTCCTACGAGCAGTACTTC
CDR3: CASSTPGRGSYEQYF

J: TRBJ1-1
V: TRBV4-3
size: NA
D: TRBD1
DNA: TGCGCCAGCAGCCAACCGGGACAGGGGAATACTGAAGCTTTCTTT
CDR3: CASSQPGQGNTEAFF

J: TRBJ2-3
V: TRBV12-3/TRBV12-4
size: many
D: NA
DNA: TGTGCCAGCAGTTTAAGGGGGGCGGGGACAGATACGCAGTATTTT
CDR3: CASSLRGAGTDTQYF

J: TRBJ2-1
V: TRBV11-3
size: NA
D: TRBD1
DNA: TGTGCCAGCAGCTCTGGGACAGGGGAGCATGAGCAGTTCTTC
CDR3: CASSSGTGEHEQFF

J: TRBJ2-1
V: TRBV4-3
size: NA
D: NA
DNA: TGCGCCAGCAGCCAATCGGCCGGGAGAGAGCAGTTCTTC
CDR3: CASSQSAGREQFF

J: TRBJ2-7
V: TRBV2
size: NA
D: TRBD2
DNA: TGTGCCAGCAGTGAGTGGGGGGGCTACGAGCAGTACTTC
CDR3: CASSEWGGYEQYF

J: TRBJ2-5
V: TRBV11-2
size: few
D: TRBD2
DNA: TGTGCCAGCAGCTTAAGGCCTAGCGGGGCGGAGACCCAGTACTTC
CDR3: CASSLRPSGAETQYF

J: TRBJ1-5
V: TRBV15
size: NA
D: NA
DNA: TGTGCCACCAGCAGCTACAGGAGGAGCAATCAGCCCCAGCATTTT
CDR3: CATSSYRRSNQPQHF

J: TRBJ2-7
V: TRBV7-9
size: few
D: NA
DNA: TGTGCCAGCAGCTTAGTGGGTCACTACGAGCAGTACTTC
CDR3: CASSLVGHYEQYF

J: TRBJ1-4
V: TRBV9
size: few
D: NA
DNA: TGTGCCAGCAGCGGCAGGGGCCACTTAGCAACTAATGAAAAACTGTTTTTT
CDR3: CASSGRGHLATNEKLFF